The clone carrying this TCR beta chain was picked up one time. Its antigen is unknown. This CDR3 contains 15 residues. V lost 4 bases and J lost 0, with 14 bases in between. Germline V CDR1 and CDR2: SGHRS, YFSETQ. This specimen belongs to a study of graft-versus-host responses after intestinal transplantation. Study overall: Transplantation in recipients was multivisceral, liver-intestinal, or isolated intestinal. All of the recipients had induction that used anti-thymocyte globulin, then tacrolimus and steroids for two to four years. Study-wide findings and caveats: Circulating GvH clone levels at their peak were associated with HvG declines (early post-transplant). When patients had graft-donor T cell macrochimerism, their allografts held high graft-versus-host to host-versus-graft clonal ratios.

Sequenced by immunoSEQ multiplex PCR; TCRdb stores in-frame clones only, minus some. Of around 100,000 clones in the sample, 87% were seen once. The source of this sequence is a human donor who was the organ donor for an intestinal transplant. V is TRBV5-1 and J is TRBJ2-7; weak D call: TRBD1 (6 bases). This specimen consisted of unstimulated CD4+ T cells sorted from spleen or lymph node cells, obtained before transplant. In nucleotides, the CDR3 is TGCGCCAGCAGCCAACAGGGTACGGCCTCCTACGAGCAGTACTTC. Protein: CASSQQGTASYEQYF.